These T cell receptor beta chains were read from a single sample in a study of T-cell memory formation after mild COVID-19. TCRdb re-called the 5' RACE reads through MiXCR, storing one row per CDR3 protein. The data hold about 340,000 distinct CDR3 sequences, with 10% to 15% observed a single time. Sequences were obtained from PBMCs or a T cell subset sorted from them (not recorded which). All receptors come from a man younger than 35 who had mild COVID-19 (a few samples of this study predate the infection). Cell type and time point are not known. Both conserved end residues are trimmed from each CDR3. Fields, in order: V gene, CDR3 protein.

v_gene: TRBV27; CDR3aa: ASSLSVTYEQY
v_gene: TRBV20-1; CDR3aa: SAMSGTSTGELF
v_gene: TRBV7-8; CDR3aa: ASSLGTGIGELF
v_gene: TRBV19; CDR3aa: ASSTTGLSNQPQH
v_gene: TRBV7-6; CDR3aa: ASSLGLADPYEQY
v_gene: TRBV13; CDR3aa: ASSTPPGTGGEQY
v_gene: TRBV4-1; CDR3aa: ASSQGWPNTGELF
v_gene: TRBV7-9; CDR3aa: ASSWPQSSGNTIY
v_gene: TRBV7-8; CDR3aa: ASSPILGDTQY
v_gene: TRBV5-1; CDR3aa: ASSLRAVGTSTDTQY
v_gene: TRBV7-9; CDR3aa: ASSLLGLNEQY
v_gene: TRBV4-2; CDR3aa: ASSQGGPGPDIQY
v_gene: TRBV5-1; CDR3aa: ASSLYSSDRGNGYT
v_gene: TRBV12-3/TRBV12-4; CDR3aa: ASSRAGALDEQF
v_gene: TRBV6-6; CDR3aa: ASSQGRNQETQY
v_gene: TRBV7-2; CDR3aa: ASSTPGSYGYT
v_gene: TRBV6-5; CDR3aa: ASSYRELANTEAF
v_gene: TRBV12-3/TRBV12-4; CDR3aa: ASNRDGNTGELF
v_gene: TRBV5-1; CDR3aa: ASSLAANTEAF
v_gene: TRBV9; CDR3aa: ASSVDYSNTGELF
v_gene: TRBV30; CDR3aa: ALSGRWAADTQY
v_gene: TRBV12-3/TRBV12-4; CDR3aa: ASSIVFPNTGELF
v_gene: TRBV20-1; CDR3aa: SARDPRGRNEQF
v_gene: TRBV5-1; CDR3aa: ASSFSGWRNYGYT
v_gene: TRBV6-2/TRBV6-3; CDR3aa: ASSSPPAAGELF
v_gene: TRBV10-3; CDR3aa: AISDAGQVSNYGYT
v_gene: TRBV4-1; CDR3aa: ASSQGGSSYNEQF
v_gene: TRBV4-1; CDR3aa: ASSQGYGELF
v_gene: TRBV7-6; CDR3aa: ASSTNPPTEHSNQPQH
v_gene: TRBV5-4; CDR3aa: ASSSPQTGKSTEAF
v_gene: TRBV18; CDR3aa: ASSPSARDYNSPLH
v_gene: TRBV5-1; CDR3aa: ASSETTSGQETQY
v_gene: TRBV5-1; CDR3aa: ASSVGGGEETQY
v_gene: TRBV5-5; CDR3aa: ASRSGHLSNQPQH
v_gene: TRBV9; CDR3aa: ASSVDPQGTETQY
v_gene: TRBV18; CDR3aa: ASSPEGLAGGKNIQY
v_gene: TRBV3-2; CDR3aa: ATLAGISTDTQY
v_gene: TRBV12-3/TRBV12-4; CDR3aa: ASTWGEGNTEAF
v_gene: TRBV11-2; CDR3aa: ASSLALVPTTYEQY
v_gene: TRBV6-6; CDR3aa: ASSYRIVPGANVLT
v_gene: TRBV5-1; CDR3aa: ASRGGEGDNQPQH
v_gene: TRBV29-1; CDR3aa: SVDGPLNTEAF
v_gene: TRBV7-3; CDR3aa: ASSLVPHGGELF
v_gene: TRBV5-6; CDR3aa: ASSLASGGRSYEQY
v_gene: TRBV18; CDR3aa: ASSPPSVPYNEQF
v_gene: TRBV7-2; CDR3aa: ASGPSGPPSLQF